The TCR beta chain under discussion was sequenced for a study of tumor-infiltrating lymphocytes in primary liver carcinoma listed by TCRdb under 2017. Background for the entire study: Surgical resection was performed in China between 2015 and 2016 on a few patients with histopathologically diagnosed primary liver carcinoma. Of the five patients (three men and two women, aged 30 to 69 years), four had hepatocellular carcinoma and one had combined HCC and intrahepatic cholangiocarcinoma. The five patients had tumors staged T1-T3 N0M0, with maximum diameters ranging from about 4 to 11 cm. Samples yielded roughly 3.65 to 7.13 million productive TCRbeta reads; read depth did not differ significantly between tissue types. Across five regions of each liver tumor, along with adjacent normal tissue and blood, the study brought together TCRbeta repertoire sequencing, expression microarrays and whole-exome sequencing. A total of about 35 specimens from 5 patients, comprising some 25 tumor regions, 5 adjacent noncancerous liver tissues and 5 peripheral blood samples, were covered by TCRbeta repertoire sequencing. Repertoires from technical replicates were highly reproducible, with mean shared-clone rates near 0.89 and correlation coefficients above 0.98. Results and caveats for the whole study, not just this receptor: Because sequencing covered only the TCR beta chain and unpaired alpha chains were not captured, true repertoire diversity is likely underestimated. With just four or five patients in the study, the authors point out that the findings should be validated in a larger study. Consistent with antigen-driven expansion, pairs of tumor regions showed higher repertoire overlap (mean around 36%) than either tumor-adjacent pairs (roughly 17%) or tumor-blood pairs (roughly 15%). The top 250 clones accounted for a significantly greater share of the repertoire in tumors than in blood (p = 0.039). Because the samples were bulk and unsorted, CD4+ and CD8+ T cell repertoires could not be compared.

As to this clonotype: Its antigen remains unidentified. Per-nucleotide qualities are absent, and no much larger clonotype sits a single base away.

The CDR3 runs 14 amino acids, cysteine and phenylalanine included. CDR3 DNA only is kept here, 42 bases in frame from base 1. RNA from unsorted whole blood was extracted with TRIzol reagent, and germline DNA was obtained with the DNeasy Blood & Tissue kit. Patients had chronic HBV infection and were treatment-naive at sampling. Before surgery, 4 to 5 milliliters of peripheral blood were collected into K2EDTA tubes. TCRbeta-specific cDNA was reverse-transcribed from 500 to 550 ng total RNA using a constant-region primer and ProtoScript II reverse transcriptase. TCRbeta libraries were built with three nested multiplex PCR rounds, a slightly modified ARM-PCR procedure. Each of the first two PCR rounds ran for 9 to 10 cycles using multiplex TRBV1-TRBV30 forward primers together with a Cbeta reverse primer. Sample barcodes and Illumina adapters were added in a final 25-cycle PCR with Deep VentR polymerase. Before sequencing, amplicons of 200-500 bp were gel-purified using a QIAquick gel extraction kit. An Illumina HiSeq 2500 was used to sequence the TCRbeta amplicons, generating 250-bp paired-end reads. As for the original processing: Reads were quality-trimmed with Trimmomatic v0.33, and paired reads were merged with FLASH v1.2.11 to recover full CDR3 sequences. V, D and J germline segments were assigned to the rearranged TCRbeta sequences by MiGEC v1.2.1b. Clonotype statistics, along with Shannon-Wiener diversity indices, were calculated using VDJtools v1.0.0. Except for diversity analysis, only each sample's 250 most abundant clonotypes were used in subsequent analyses to reduce sampling bias. The public reads were quality trimmed at Q25 with fastp and then assembled into clones with MiXCR by TCRdb, keeping productive beta chains. A single entry per CDR3 protein holds the most common genes and DNA from its merged rows. TCRdb's processing, not the study's, gives the V and J calls here. Within this sample are approximately 300,000 distinct CDR3 sequences, with around three fifths of them counted one time only. The top ten clones comprise about 9.4% of the sample.

The sequenced sample was peripheral blood. Recombination linked TRBV21-1 to TRBJ2-3. TRBV21-1 is designated a pseudogene. This receptor was taken from a man aged 35 to 55 with primary liver carcinoma and hepatitis B virus infection. Here is the DNA: TGTGCCAGCAGCAAAGGCCATAGGATAGATATGCAGTATTTT. Its protein product is CASSKGHRIDMQYF.